This T cell receptor (beta chain) emerged from a study of spatial heterogeneity in lung cancer. Each CDR3 protein gets one entry after TCRdb re-called the 5' RACE reads with MiXCR. The table has 50,000 or so distinct CDR3 sequences, approximately 7.6% seen once. The CDR3 loop spans 13 amino acids. The V gene lost 0 bases and the J gene lost 6 bases, with 9 bases spanning the gap. Germline V CDR1 and CDR2: LGHNA, YSLEER. Ten or more counts support this clonotype. Time point reported: sample taken at primary tumor resection. Frozen PBMC, nontumor lung or tumor provided whole RNA, which was sequenced unsorted.

This rearrangement joins TRBV4-3 to TRBJ2-7; the D gene is possibly TRBD1 (5 bases). This clonotype originated in a female donor with early-stage non-small cell lung cancer. Sequenced here: PBMCs, sampled at surgery. Here the CDR3 reads CASSQDWGAEQYF. The CDR3 region has the DNA TGCGCCAGCAGCCAAGATTGGGGCGCCGAGCAGTACTTC.